The clone carrying this TCR beta chain was seen repeatedly, ten times or more. This CDR3 region has 15 residues. The ends were cut back, 4 bases at V and 1 base at J, with 12 bases in the middle. From germline, CDR1 is SEHNR and CDR2 FQNEAQ (reference sequence). This record belongs to a study of spatial heterogeneity in lung cancer. The wider study: The donor population consisted of some 72 patients with untreated, early-stage non-small cell lung cancer. PBMC samples from follow-up, when available, were sequenced at a median of approximately 24 months post-resection.

Stated time point: blood at routine non-recurrence follow-up after resection. Unsorted whole RNA samples from tumor, nontumor lung or frozen PBMC were sequenced. Each TCR cDNA molecule bore a unique molecular identifier. Via MiXCR, TCRdb re-called the 5' RACE reads, giving one row per CDR3 protein. The sample includes about 120,000 distinct CDR3 sequences, 12% seen only once; the top ten take around 17%. The receptor comes from a male donor with early-stage non-small cell lung cancer. The input for sequencing was PBMCs, taken at follow-up. This sequence joins TRBV7-9 and TRBJ2-3; possibly TRBD2 for D (5 bases). CDR3 coding DNA: TGTGCCAGCAGCTCCGGGATCTTAGGCACAGATACGCAGTATTTT. It encodes CASSSGILGTDTQYF.